This T cell receptor (beta chain) is drawn from a study of blood T cell repertoires in COVID-19. Study in general: Collection of acute and convalescent COVID-19 samples took place in the United States, Italy and Spain.

Germline CDR1 is MNHNY and CDR2 is SVGAGI (reference sequence). Trimming shortened V by 2 bases and J by 0 bases, and 7 bases separated the two germline ends. This CDR3 comprises 14 residues. The repertoire was sequenced with immunoSEQ multiplex PCR; TCRdb's copy has only in-frame clones and lacks some. The sample includes some 260,000 clones, around 90% of them seen just once. Source material: peripheral blood. This chain connects TRBV6-6 to TRBJ1-2; D ambiguous. This TCR came from a woman between 25 and 40 years old with acute or convalescent COVID-19. The CDR3 here is CASSYGQANYGYTF. CDR3 in DNA: TGTGCCAGCAGTTACGGGCAAGCTAACTATGGCTACACCTTC.